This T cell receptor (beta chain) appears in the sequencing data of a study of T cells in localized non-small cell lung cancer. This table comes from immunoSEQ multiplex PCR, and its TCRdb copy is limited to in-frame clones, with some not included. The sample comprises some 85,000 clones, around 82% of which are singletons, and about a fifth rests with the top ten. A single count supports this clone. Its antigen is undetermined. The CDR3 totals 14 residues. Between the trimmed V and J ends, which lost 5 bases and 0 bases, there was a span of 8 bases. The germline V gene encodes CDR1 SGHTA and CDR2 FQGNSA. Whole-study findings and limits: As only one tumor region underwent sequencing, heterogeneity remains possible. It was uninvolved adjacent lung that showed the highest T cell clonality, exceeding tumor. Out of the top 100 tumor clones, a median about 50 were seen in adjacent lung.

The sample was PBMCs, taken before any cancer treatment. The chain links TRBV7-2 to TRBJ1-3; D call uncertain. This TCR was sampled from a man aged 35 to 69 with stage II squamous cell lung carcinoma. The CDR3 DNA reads TGTGCCAGCAGCCGCAGCTACTCTGGAAACACCATATATTTT. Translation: CASSRSYSGNTIYF.